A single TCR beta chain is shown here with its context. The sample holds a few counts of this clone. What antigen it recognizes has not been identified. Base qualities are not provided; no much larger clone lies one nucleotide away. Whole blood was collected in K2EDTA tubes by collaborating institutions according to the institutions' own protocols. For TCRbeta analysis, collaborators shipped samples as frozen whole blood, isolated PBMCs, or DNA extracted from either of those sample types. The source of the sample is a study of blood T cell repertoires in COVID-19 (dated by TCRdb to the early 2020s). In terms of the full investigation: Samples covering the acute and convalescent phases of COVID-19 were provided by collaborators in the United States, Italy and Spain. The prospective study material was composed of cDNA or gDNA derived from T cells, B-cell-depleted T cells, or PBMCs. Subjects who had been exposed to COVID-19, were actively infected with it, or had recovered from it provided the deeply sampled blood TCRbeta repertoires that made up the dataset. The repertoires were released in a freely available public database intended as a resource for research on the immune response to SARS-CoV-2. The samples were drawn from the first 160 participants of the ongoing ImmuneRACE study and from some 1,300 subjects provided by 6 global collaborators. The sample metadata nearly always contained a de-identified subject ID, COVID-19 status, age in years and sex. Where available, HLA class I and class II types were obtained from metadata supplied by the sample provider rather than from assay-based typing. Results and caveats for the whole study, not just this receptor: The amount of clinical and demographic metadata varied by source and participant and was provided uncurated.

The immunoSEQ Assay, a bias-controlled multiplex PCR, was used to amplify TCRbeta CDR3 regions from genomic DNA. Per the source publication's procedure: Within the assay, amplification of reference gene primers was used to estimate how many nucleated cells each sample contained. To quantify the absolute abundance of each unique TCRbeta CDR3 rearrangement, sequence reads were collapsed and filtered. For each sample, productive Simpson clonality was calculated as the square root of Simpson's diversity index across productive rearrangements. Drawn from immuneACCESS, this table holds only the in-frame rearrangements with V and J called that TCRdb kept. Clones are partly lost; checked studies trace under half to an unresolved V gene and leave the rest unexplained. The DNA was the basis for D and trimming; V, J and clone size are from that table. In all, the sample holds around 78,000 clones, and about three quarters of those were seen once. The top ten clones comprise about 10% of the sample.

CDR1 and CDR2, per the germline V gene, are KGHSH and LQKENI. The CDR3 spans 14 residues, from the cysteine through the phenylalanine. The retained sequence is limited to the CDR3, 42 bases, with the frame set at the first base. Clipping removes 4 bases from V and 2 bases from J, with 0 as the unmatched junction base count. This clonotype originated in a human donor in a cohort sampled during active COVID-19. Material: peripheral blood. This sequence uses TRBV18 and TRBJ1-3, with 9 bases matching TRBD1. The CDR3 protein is CASSRDRAGNTIYF. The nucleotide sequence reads TGTGCCAGCTCACGGGACAGGGCTGGAAACACCATATATTTT.